This entry lists 16 T cell receptor beta chains sequenced from one sample in a study of CXCR3-negative and CXCR3-positive naive CD8 T cells. Broader study findings: Hydrophobicity of TRB CDR3s was greater in CXCR3-positive naive cells than in CXCR3-negative naive cells.

No antigen has been identified for these receptors. UMI-labeled 5' RACE TRB cDNA libraries were prepared from the cells. TCRdb reprocessed the 5' RACE reads; each CDR3 protein has one entry and no DNA is given. The sample data list fewer than 90,000 distinct CDR3 sequences. The source material was naive CXCR3+ CD8+ T cells from blood. The subset: CD45RO-CCR7+CD27+CD95- naive CD8+ T cells expressing CXCR3 (TNR3+). These receptors all come from a human donor in good health. Some clones in this sample may be carry-over from other donors' samples.

The gene calls are TRBV29-1 and TRBJ2-3. This CDR3 has 15 residues. Per the germline V gene, CDR1 is SQVTM and CDR2 is ANQGSEA. The CDR3 protein is CSVDRPFTSTDTQYF.

The V gene is TRBV20-1, the J gene TRBJ2-7; TCRdb selects TRBD1, and the lack of DNA leaves this call unchecked. Germline V gene sequence: CDR1 DFQATT, CDR2 SNEGSKA (reference sequence). The CDR3 has 13 amino acids. CDR3 loop: CSARPGQDYEQYF.

The chain carries TRBV7-9 and TRBJ2-5; TCRdb lists TRBD2, though no DNA is available to test this call. This CDR3 spans 15 amino acids. CDR1 is SEHNR and CDR2 is FQNEAQ in the germline V gene (reference sequence). CDR3 amino acids: CASSPEGGGIETQYF.

The gene calls are TRBV19 and TRBJ2-7; the TRBD1 assignment by TCRdb is unverifiable without DNA. This CDR3 spans 14 amino acids. CDR1 and CDR2 (germline): LNHDA, SQIVND (reference sequence). The CDR3 loop is CASSSRTLQYEQYF.

The chain joins TRBV7-8 to TRBJ1-2; TCRdb's D gene call, TRBD1, goes unchecked for lack of DNA. The CDR3 has 16 amino acids. CDR1 SGHVS and CDR2 FQNEAQ come from the germline V gene. CDR3 loop: CASSSVPGQGNYGYTF. The full variable domain, in which reference TRBV7-8 and TRBJ1-2 provide the parts outside the CDR3, is GAGVSQSPRYKVAKRGQDVALRCDPISGHVSLFWYQQALGQGPEFLTYFQNEAQLDKSGLPSDRFFAERPEGSVSTLKIQRTQQEDSAVYLCASSSVPGQGNYGYTFGSGTRLTVV.

The genes are TRBV29-1 and TRBJ1-2. The CDR3 has 15 amino acids. CDR1 and CDR2 (germline): SQVTM, ANQGSEA. This chain's CDR3 is CSVEVERGANYGYTF.

The V gene is TRBV15, the J gene TRBJ1-1. This CDR3 has 15 residues. Germline CDR1 reads LNHNV; CDR2 reads YYDKDF (reference sequence). The CDR3 sequence is CATSRLDVMNTEAFF.

The CDR3 here is CASSRWTGKHYGYTF. This rearrangement joins TRBV3-1 to TRBJ1-2; with no DNA, the TCRdb D assignment of TRBD1 cannot be verified. The CDR3 is made up of 15 amino acids. The germline V gene encodes CDR1 LGHDT and CDR2 YNNKEL (reference sequence). Full variable domain (outside the CDR3, taken from reference TRBV3-1 and TRBJ1-2): DTAVSQTPKYLVTQMGNDKSIKCEQNLGHDTMYWYKQDSKKFLKIMFSYNNKELIINETVPNRFSPKSPDKAHLNLHINSLELGDSAVYFCASSRWTGKHYGYTFGSGTRLTVV.

V is TRBV6-6 and J is TRBJ2-5; the D call of TRBD1 rests on TCRdb alone, since no DNA is present to check it. The CDR3 runs 13 residues. Germline CDR1 MNHNY, CDR2 SVGAGI (reference sequence). CDR3 protein: CASSTGQRETQYF.

This sequence joins TRBV5-5 and TRBJ2-1; the TCRdb D gene call, TRBD1, has no DNA to confirm it. The CDR3 covers 15 residues. The germline V gene has CDR1 SGHKS and CDR2 YYEKEE (reference sequence). CDR3: CASSVGWDSYNEQFF.

The chain is built from TRBV27 and TRBJ2-1; checking the TCRdb D call of TRBD1 is not possible without DNA. The germline CDR1 and CDR2 sequences are MNHEY and SMNVEV (reference sequence). The CDR3 contains 16 residues. This chain's CDR3 is CASSNRGQGSYNEQFF.

The V call is TRBV20-1, the J call TRBJ2-7; TCRdb returns TRBD1, unconfirmable since there is no DNA. The CDR3 spans 15 residues. Germline CDR1 DFQATT, CDR2 SNEGSKA (reference sequence). The CDR3 loop reads CSARDLDALSYEQYF.

The gene calls are TRBV9 and TRBJ2-2; TCRdb designates TRBD2, a call that cannot be tested without DNA. The V gene's germline CDR1 is SGDLS and CDR2 YYNGEE. The CDR3 spans 18 residues. This CDR3 reads CASSAKTSAQTGTGELFF. Combining the CDR3 with reference TRBV9 and TRBJ2-2 gives the whole variable domain DSGVTQTPKHLITATGQRVTLRCSPRSGDLSVYWYQQSLDQGLQFLIQYYNGEERAKGNILERFSAQQFPDLHSELNLSSLELGDSALYFCASSAKTSAQTGTGELFFGEGSRLTVL.

J is TRBJ2-7 and V is TRBV6-2 or TRBV6-3. CDR1 is MNHEY, CDR2 SVGEGT, per germline. The CDR3 spans 14 residues. CDR3 loop: CASSYARGLYEQYF.

The chain carries TRBV9 and TRBJ2-1; TCRdb indicates TRBD2, and absent DNA this call remains unverified. This CDR3 region has 15 residues. Germline V CDR1 and CDR2: SGDLS, YYNGEE. This CDR3 reads CASSVVGGDYNEQFF.

The chain has TRBV3-1 and TRBJ1-2. The CDR3 length is 12 residues. Germline CDR1 and CDR2: LGHDT and YNNKEL (reference sequence). The CDR3 reads CASSQEGIGYTF.